Listed here are 32 T cell receptor beta chains from one sample, sequenced in a study of cytomegalovirus exposure and HLA in healthy donors. PCR used 60 Vbeta primers and 13 Jbeta primers. Clones were read by immunoSEQ multiplex PCR, and TCRdb kept only the in-frame ones, dropping some. The table includes roughly 120,000 clones, roughly 79% detected once. Sequencing input: PBMCs. These receptor sequences come from a woman aged 18-29 years in good health and CMV-seronegative.

The chain links TRBV13 to TRBJ2-1; D not resolved. Trimming shortened V by 3 bases and J by 10 bases, and 10 bases separated the two germline ends. This CDR3 has 12 residues. Germline V CDR1 and CDR2: PRHDT, FYEKMQ (reference sequence). The CDR3 sequence: CASSFSRREQFF. CDR3 in DNA: TGTGCCAGCAGCTTTTCCCGCCGGGAGCAGTTCTTC.

The chain carries TRBV27 and TRBJ1-2; 8 nucleotides align to TRBD1. This CDR3 is built from 14 residues. The V gene's germline CDR1 is MNHEY and CDR2 SMNVEV (reference sequence). V was clipped by 6 bases and J by 1 base; unmatched bases: 4. CDR3 in DNA: TGTGCCAGCAGGACAGGGGCGAGTAACTATGGCTACACCTTC. Translating it yields CASRTGASNYGYTF.

V usage is TRBV4-1 and J usage is TRBJ1-4, with 9 bases identical to TRBD1. CDR3 length: 15 amino acids. The germline V gene has CDR1 MGHRA and CDR2 YSYEKL. With 0 bases clipped from V and 10 bases from J, the junction kept 6 bases outside the gene matches. In DNA form, the CDR3 reads TGCGCCAGCAGCCAAGAGAACAGGGGGCGCGTAAAACTGTTTTTT. Translation gives CASSQENRGRVKLFF.

This clone showed up just a few times. The conserved closing phenylalanine or tryptophan is absent in this CDR3, likely reflecting a read error. The limits of the CDR3 on the DNA are not certain, so only TCRdb's listed CDR3 is given. V is TRBV6-5 and J is TRBJ1-1; TRBD1 reflects the table's D call only, with no check against the DNA. The CDR3 spans 14 residues, counting both ends. The germline V gene encodes CDR1 MNHEY and CDR2 SVGAGI. CDR3 sequence: CASSYSLGDTEALV.

The chain joins TRBV7-2 to TRBJ1-3; possible D gene TRBD1, 6 bases. The CDR3 extends over 16 amino acids. V was clipped by 0 bases and J by 2 bases, with 11 bases between them. From germline, CDR1 is SGHTA and CDR2 FQGNSA. The DNA for the CDR3 is TGTGCCAGCAGCTTAGCGGTTCCAGGGGCTGGAAACACCATATATTTT. It encodes CASSLAVPGAGNTIYF.

The gene calls are TRBV28 and TRBJ1-5; maybe TRBD1 (6 bases). The germline CDR1 and CDR2 sequences are MDHEN and SYDVKM. This CDR3 contains 16 residues. Trimming stripped 7 bases from V and 0 bases from J, with 16 bases between. In nucleotides, the CDR3 is TGTGCCAGCATAAGGGGAGGGGGATATAGCAATCAGCCCCAGCATTTT. Amino acid sequence: CASIRGGGYSNQPQHF.

Details on this clone: The junction shows a germline mismatch at one end, possibly a read error. The same CDR3 arises from other DNA sequences in this sample as well. The chain links TRBV5-1 to TRBJ1-1; a possible D gene is TRBD1 (6 bases). Germline-derived CDR1 and CDR2 are SGHRS and YFSETQ. The CDR3 runs 16 residues. The CDR3 here is CASSSTEGHLNTEAFF. In DNA form, the CDR3 reads TGCGCCAGCAGCTCTACTGAGGGACATCTGAACACCGAAGCTTTCTTT.

The V gene is TRBV6-5, the J gene TRBJ2-3; possible D gene TRBD1, 6 bases. Germline CDR1 reads MNHEY; CDR2 reads SVGAGI. CDR3 size: 15 residues. V was clipped by 0 bases and J by 4 bases, with 11 bases between them. CDR3 in DNA: TGTGCCAGCAGTTACTCAGGGGGTCCGCCAGATACGCAGTATTTT. This codes for CASSYSGGPPDTQYF.

The V gene is TRBV10-3, the J gene TRBJ2-7; TRBD1 aligns across 9 bases. There are 15 residues in the CDR3. V lost 7 bases to trimming and J lost 3 bases; unmatched junction nucleotides: 10. Germline V gives CDR1 ENHRY, CDR2 SYGVKD. The CDR3: CAITRDRVGDYEQYF. CDR3 DNA: TGTGCCATCACCCGGGACAGGGTCGGTGACTACGAGCAGTACTTC.

The J gene is TRBJ1-1, the V gene TRBV27; the D gene is possibly TRBD1 (6 bases). Per germline, CDR1 MNHEY and CDR2 SMNVEV (reference sequence). Trimming stripped 3 bases from V and 4 bases from J, with 12 bases between. The CDR3 contains 14 residues. The CDR3, as DNA: TGTGCCAGCAGTTTCTGGGGGCAGCGCACTGAAGCTTTCTTT. This encodes CASSFWGQRTEAFF.

The V gene is TRBV28, the J gene TRBJ2-1, with TRBD2 matching over 11 bases. Germline CDR1 reads MDHEN; CDR2 reads SYDVKM. Trimming took 6 bases from V and 6 from J; bases not matched to a gene: 7. This CDR3 has 15 residues. The CDR3 bases are TGTGCCAGCAGGGACCTAGCGGGGGGCCTCAATGAGCAGTTCTTC. Its translation is CASRDLAGGLNEQFF.

The V gene is TRBV19, the J gene TRBJ2-1; D might be TRBD1 (5 bases). Trimming cost V 5 bases and J 9 bases, with 17 bases left between them. The CDR3 has 14 amino acids. Germline V gene lookup returns CDR1 LNHDA and CDR2 SQIVND (reference sequence). The CDR3 spells CASSYGRVLSEQFF. The DNA for the CDR3 is TGTGCCAGTAGTTATGGCAGGGTCCTGAGTGAGCAGTTCTTC.

The rearrangement uses TRBV5-8 and TRBJ1-1; D is perhaps TRBD1 (6 bases). CDR1 is SGHTS and CDR2 is YDEGEE in the germline V gene. CDR3 size: 14 residues. The V gene lost 4 bases and the J gene lost 0 bases, with 10 bases spanning the gap. The CDR3 DNA is TGTGCCAGCAGCGTAGGACAGTTGAACACTGAAGCTTTCTTT. Its protein product is CASSVGQLNTEAFF.

The rearrangement uses TRBV5-1 and TRBJ1-5, with TRBD1 as a possible D gene (6 bases). The germline CDR1 and CDR2 sequences are SGHRS and YFSETQ. V was trimmed by 4 bases and J by 5 bases, leaving 16 bases between them. The CDR3 sequence is 15 residues long. DNA of the CDR3: TGCGCCAGCAGCCACGGGGGGGGCGCGGATCAGCCCCAGCATTTT. This gives the protein CASSHGGGADQPQHF.

CDR3 in DNA: TGTGCCAGCAGCCAAGATACGAGGATTTACGAGCAGTACTTC. Its translation: CASSQDTRIYEQYF. The J gene is TRBJ2-7, the V gene TRBV4-2; no firm D call. This CDR3 region has 14 residues. Germline-derived CDR1 and CDR2 are LGHNA and YNFKEQ. Trimming shortened V by 0 bases and J by 4 bases, and 10 bases separated the two germline ends.

In its sample, this clone was seen a few times. The chain employs TRBV30 and TRBJ1-5; tentatively, D is TRBD1 (5 bases). The length of the CDR3 is 15 residues. Trimming stripped 2 bases from V and 1 base from J, with 12 bases between. CDR1 is GTSNPN and CDR2 is SVGIG in the germline V gene (reference sequence). The CDR3 is CAWSMLGGSNQPQHF. The CDR3 nucleotides read TGTGCCTGGAGTATGTTGGGGGGAAGCAATCAGCCCCAGCATTTT.

The chain recombines TRBV5-1 with TRBJ2-7, with 7 bases that match TRBD1. This CDR3 has 15 amino acids. After removal of 4 bases from V and 2 bases from J, the junction contained 9 bases not matched to a gene. Germline-derived CDR1 and CDR2 are SGHRS and YFSETQ. Written as DNA, the CDR3 is TGCGCCAGCAGCACCGGGGACAGACCGACCTACGAGCAGTACTTC. It encodes CASSTGDRPTYEQYF.

The chain combines TRBV5-4 with TRBJ1-5; 8 bases are a match to TRBD1. The CDR3 is 15 residues long. V lost 1 base and J lost 2; bases outside the gene matches: 2. CDR1 SGHNT and CDR2 YYREEE come from the germline V gene (reference sequence). CDR3 protein: CASSLMGQGNQPQHF. DNA of the CDR3: TGTGCCAGCAGCTTGATGGGACAGGGCAATCAGCCCCAGCATTTT.

V usage is TRBV28 and J usage is TRBJ2-6; weak D call: TRBD2 (5 bases). CDR3 length: 19 residues. Trimming left V 2 bases short and J 0 bases short, with 17 bases between. Per the germline V gene, CDR1 is MDHEN and CDR2 is SYDVKM. For the CDR3, the DNA is TGTGCCAGCAGTTTACGTCTCGGACGGGGTACCTCTGGGGCCAACGTCCTGACTTTC. Translated: CASSLRLGRGTSGANVLTF.

This chain links TRBV5-1 with TRBJ2-3, with TRBD2 matching over 7 bases. V dropped 0 bases and J dropped 4; count of bases not matched to a gene: 5. Looked up from germline, CDR1 is SGHRS and CDR2 is YFSETQ. CDR3 length: 15 residues. The CDR3 bases are TGCGCCAGCAGCTTGGTGGCTAGCGGTCCAGATACGCAGTATTTT. This sequence encodes CASSLVASGPDTQYF.

V is TRBV18 and J is TRBJ1-5; 10 bases agree with TRBD1. This CDR3 is 18 amino acids long. V gave up 0 bases and J gave up 3 bases; unmatched junction bases: 8. Germline values: CDR1 KGHSH, CDR2 LQKENI. Here the CDR3 reads CASSPPDGTGALNQPQHF. The CDR3 DNA sequence: TGTGCCAGCTCACCACCGGATGGGACAGGGGCCCTCAATCAGCCCCAGCATTTT.

The V gene is TRBV11-2, the J gene TRBJ1-1; D remains ambiguous. The V gene's germline CDR1 is SGHAT and CDR2 FQNNGV. CDR3 size: 14 residues. Trimming removed 1 base from V and 1 base from J, with 7 bases in between. The DNA for the CDR3 is TGTGCCAGCAGCTTAGGTACCAGGAACACTGAAGCTTTCTTT. Translating it yields CASSLGTRNTEAFF. The whole variable domain, filled in from reference TRBV11-2 and TRBJ1-1, reads EAGVAQSPRYKIIEKRQSVAFWCNPISGHATLYWYQQILGQGPKLLIQFQNNGVVDDSQLPKDRFSAERLKGVDSTLKIQPAKLEDSAVYLCASSLGTRNTEAFFGQGTRLTVV.

V and J are TRBV30 and TRBJ1-3; D is unresolved. The CDR3 loop spans 17 amino acids. Trimming removed 2 bases at V and 1 base at J, with 18 bases between. Germline V gives CDR1 GTSNPN, CDR2 SVGIG (reference sequence). CDR3 sequence reads: CAWSFLTLGASGNTIYF. DNA of the CDR3: TGTGCCTGGAGTTTCTTAACGCTGGGAGCGTCTGGAAACACCATATATTTT.

The gene calls are TRBV9 and TRBJ2-1; a weak D match, TRBD1 (5 bases). This CDR3 has 15 residues. Germline assignment: CDR1 SGDLS and CDR2 YYNGEE. Between the trimmed V and J ends, which lost 0 bases and 3 bases, there was a span of 10 bases. The CDR3 region is CASSVVQGGYNEQFF. For the CDR3, the DNA is TGTGCCAGCAGCGTAGTTCAGGGTGGCTACAATGAGCAGTTCTTC.

This chain links TRBV10-1 with TRBJ1-3; D might be TRBD1 (6 bases). Trimming removed 9 bases at V and 0 bases at J, with 15 bases between. CDR3 length equals 15 residues. The germline CDR1 and CDR2 sequences are WNHNN and SYGVQD (reference sequence). CDR3 DNA: TGCGCCAGGATTGCCGGGACACCCTCTGGAAACACCATATATTTT. Protein product: CARIAGTPSGNTIYF.

This clone has just one count. The chain recombines TRBV7-9 with TRBJ1-1; weak D call: TRBD1 (5 bases). Per the germline V gene, CDR1 is SEHNR and CDR2 is FQNEAQ (reference sequence). With 3 bases removed from V and 4 bases from J, the gap between germline ends came to 12 bases. The CDR3 length is 14 residues. CDR3 amino acids: CASSFLRAGTEAFF. The CDR3 nucleotides read TGTGCCAGCAGCTTTCTCAGGGCTGGCACTGAAGCTTTCTTT.

This clone occurred once. V is TRBV15 and J is TRBJ2-2, with D possibly TRBD2 on 6 matching bases. CDR3 length equals 15 residues. CDR1 is LNHNV, CDR2 YYDKDF, per germline (reference sequence). With 8 bases removed from V and 4 bases from J, the gap between germline ends came to 17 bases. CDR3 sequence reads: CATRLDGGSTGELFF. In DNA, the CDR3 is TGTGCCACCCGTTTGGACGGAGGGAGCACCGGGGAGCTGTTTTTT.

This clone is a singleton in its sample. This rearrangement joins TRBV29-1 to TRBJ1-1; 7 bases map to TRBD1. Germline trimming cut 4 bases from V and 0 bases from J; bases unmatched to any gene: 5. The CDR3 extends over 14 amino acids. The germline gives CDR1 SQVTM, CDR2 ANQGSEA. CDR3 nucleotide sequence: TGCAGCGTTGCGCAGGGGGTCTTGAACACTGAAGCTTTCTTT. Protein: CSVAQGVLNTEAFF.

The chain has TRBV19 and TRBJ2-1; no clear D gene. CDR1 is LNHDA and CDR2 is SQIVND in the germline V gene (reference sequence). V lost 1 base and J 9 bases, leaving 13 bases between the germline ends. This CDR3 is 14 amino acids long. CDR3: CASSIGSTGLEQFF. DNA of the CDR3: TGTGCCAGTAGTATAGGGTCGACTGGCCTTGAGCAGTTCTTC.

The genes are TRBV27 and TRBJ1-5, with D possibly matching TRBD1 (6 bases). The CDR3 is 14 residues long. Germline assignment: CDR1 MNHEY and CDR2 SMNVEV (reference sequence). Trimming took off 6 bases at V and 5 bases at J, with 14 bases between the two ends. The CDR3 DNA reads TGTGCCAGCAGCAAACAGGGTAGAGATCAGCCCCAGCATTTT. This sequence encodes CASSKQGRDQPQHF.

In its sample, this clone was seen a few times. V usage is TRBV7-3 and J usage is TRBJ1-1, with TRBD1 identical over 7 bases. CDR3 length equals 14 residues. Germline CDR1 is SGHTA and CDR2 is FQGTGA. Trimming cost V 3 bases and J 7 bases; bases outside gene matches: 8. The CDR3 loop is CASSFGGGTDEAFF. The CDR3 DNA follows: TGTGCCAGCAGCTTCGGGGGGGGGACAGATGAAGCTTTCTTT.

V and J are TRBV28 and TRBJ2-2; 7 bases line up with TRBD1. The CDR3 contains 15 residues. V lost 3 bases, J lost 0 bases, and 1 base stayed unmatched. Germline loops: CDR1 MDHEN, CDR2 SYDVKM. CDR3 nucleotides: TGTGCCAGCAGTTTCGGGACAGCGAACACCGGGGAGCTGTTTTTT. Encoded protein: CASSFGTANTGELFF.